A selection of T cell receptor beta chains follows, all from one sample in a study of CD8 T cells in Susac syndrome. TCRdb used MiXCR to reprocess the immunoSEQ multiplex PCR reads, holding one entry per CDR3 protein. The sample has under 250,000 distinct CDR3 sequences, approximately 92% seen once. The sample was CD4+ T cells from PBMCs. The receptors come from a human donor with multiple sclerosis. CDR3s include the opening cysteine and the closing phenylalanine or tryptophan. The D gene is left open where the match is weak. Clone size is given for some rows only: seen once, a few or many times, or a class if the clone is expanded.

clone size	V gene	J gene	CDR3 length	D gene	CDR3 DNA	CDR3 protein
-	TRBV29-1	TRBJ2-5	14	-	TGCAGCGTTGAAGGACGAGACTTCCAGGAGACCCAGTACTTC	CSVEGRDFQETQYF
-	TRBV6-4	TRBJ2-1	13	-	TGTGCCAGCACTGAGACGTCCGTGGCAGCGCAGTTCTTC	CASTETSVAAQFF
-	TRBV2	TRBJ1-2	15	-	TGTGCCAGCAATGAGGGGGGGCAGGGACCCTATGGCTACACCTTC	CASNEGGQGPYGYTF
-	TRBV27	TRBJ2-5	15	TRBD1	TGTGCCAGCAGCCGCCGCGGTGATAAGGGGGCGACCCAGTACTTC	CASSRRGDKGATQYF
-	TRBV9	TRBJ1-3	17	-	TGTGCCAGCAGCGTAGCTACTCAGGTTAGCTCTGGAAACACCATATATTTT	CASSVATQVSSGNTIYF
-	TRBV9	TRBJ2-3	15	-	TGTGCCAGCAGCGTAGCCGCGGGAAGGGGAGATACGCAGTATTTT	CASSVAAGRGDTQYF
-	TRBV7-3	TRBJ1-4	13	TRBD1	TGTGCCAGCAGCTGGACAGGTGGTGAAAAACTGTTTTTT	CASSWTGGEKLFF
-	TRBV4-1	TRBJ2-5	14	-	TGCGCCAGCAGCCAAGTACAGGGCCAAGAGACCCAGTACTTC	CASSQVQGQETQYF
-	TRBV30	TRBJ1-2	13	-	TGTGCCTGGAGTTCCCGGACCGGATTGGGCTACACCTTC	CAWSSRTGLGYTF
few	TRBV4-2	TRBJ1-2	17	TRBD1	TGTGCCAGCAGCCAAGATTTGTCGACAGGGGGAGGCTATGGCTACACCTTC	CASSQDLSTGGGYGYTF
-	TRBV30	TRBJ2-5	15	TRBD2	TGTGCCTGGAGTGCCCCTAGCGGGGGGCAAGAGACCCAGTACTTC	CAWSAPSGGQETQYF
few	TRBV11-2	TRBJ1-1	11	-	TGTGCCAGCAGCTTATATAAGGAAGCTTTCTTT	CASSLYKEAFF
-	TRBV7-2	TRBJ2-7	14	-	TGTGCCAGCAGCTTAGTATCCATATCCTACGAGCAGTACTTC	CASSLVSISYEQYF
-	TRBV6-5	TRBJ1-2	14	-	TGTGCCAGCAGTTACTCTCGGGCGAACTATGGCTACACCTTC	CASSYSRANYGYTF
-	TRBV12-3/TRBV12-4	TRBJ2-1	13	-	TGTGCCAGCAGGTCCCTGCCTAGGAATGAGCAGTTCTTC	CASRSLPRNEQFF
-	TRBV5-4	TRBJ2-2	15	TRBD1	TGTGCCAGCAGCTTGGGGACAGGGTTCCCCGGGGAGCTGTTTTTT	CASSLGTGFPGELFF
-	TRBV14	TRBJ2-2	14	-	TGTGCCAGCAGCCAAGACTCGGGGAGCGGGGAGCTGTTTTTT	CASSQDSGSGELFF
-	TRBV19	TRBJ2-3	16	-	TGTGCCAGTACGAAAGAGCGTGGGATCGGTGCAGATACGCAGTATTTT	CASTKERGIGADTQYF
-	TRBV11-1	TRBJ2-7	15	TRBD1	TGTGCCAGCAGCTTAGTCGGGACAGGGGTATACGAGCAGTACTTC	CASSLVGTGVYEQYF
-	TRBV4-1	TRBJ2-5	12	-	TGCGCCAGCAGCCAAGACCGCCTTACCCAGTACTTC	CASSQDRLTQYF
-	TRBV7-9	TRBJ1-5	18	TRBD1	TGTGCCAGCAGCTCAGAGGGCCCGGACAGGGGGTTCAATCAGCCCCAGCATTTT	CASSSEGPDRGFNQPQHF
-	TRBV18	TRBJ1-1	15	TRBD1	TGTGCCAGCTCGCCGACAGGGGGATATTTCGCTGAAGCTTTCTTT	CASSPTGGYFAEAFF